This T cell receptor beta chain was found in a study of T cell responses to AZD1222 COVID-19 vaccine. Points on this clone: Its antigen remains unknown.

Using immunoSEQ multiplex PCR, the repertoire was profiled, and TCRdb retains in-frame clones only, with some absent. The sample includes roughly 110,000 clones, about 92% seen only once; the top ten take roughly 9%. Findings and caveats of the study: Scientists sampled the repertoires only once the peak T cell response had passed.

The sample was peripheral blood, taken 28 days after the second AZD1222 dose. This sequence was found in an adult who received the AZD1222 COVID-19 vaccine.

In DNA form, the CDR3 reads TGTGCCAGCAGCATTAACAATGAGCAGTTCTTC. This encodes CASSINNEQFF. The chain joins TRBV7-3 to TRBJ2-1; D uncertain. This CDR3 spans 11 amino acids. The V and J ends lost 5 bases and 5 bases respectively, with 4 bases between them. Per the germline V gene, CDR1 is SGHTA and CDR2 is FQGTGA.